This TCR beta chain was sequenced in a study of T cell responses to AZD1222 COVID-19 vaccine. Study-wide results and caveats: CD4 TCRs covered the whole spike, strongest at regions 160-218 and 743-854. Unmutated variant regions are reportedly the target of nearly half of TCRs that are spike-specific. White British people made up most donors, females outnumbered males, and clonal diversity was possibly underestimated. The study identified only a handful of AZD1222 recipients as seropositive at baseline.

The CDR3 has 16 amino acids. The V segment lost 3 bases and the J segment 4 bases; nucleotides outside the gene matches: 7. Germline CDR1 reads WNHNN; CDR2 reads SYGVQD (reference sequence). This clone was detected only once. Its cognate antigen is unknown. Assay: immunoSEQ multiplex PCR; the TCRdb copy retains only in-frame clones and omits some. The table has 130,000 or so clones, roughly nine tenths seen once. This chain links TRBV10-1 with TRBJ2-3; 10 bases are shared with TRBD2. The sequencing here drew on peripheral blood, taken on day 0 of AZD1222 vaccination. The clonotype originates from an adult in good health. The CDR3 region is CASSETSGKGADTQYF. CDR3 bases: TGCGCCAGCAGTGAAACTAGCGGGAAGGGTGCAGATACGCAGTATTTT.